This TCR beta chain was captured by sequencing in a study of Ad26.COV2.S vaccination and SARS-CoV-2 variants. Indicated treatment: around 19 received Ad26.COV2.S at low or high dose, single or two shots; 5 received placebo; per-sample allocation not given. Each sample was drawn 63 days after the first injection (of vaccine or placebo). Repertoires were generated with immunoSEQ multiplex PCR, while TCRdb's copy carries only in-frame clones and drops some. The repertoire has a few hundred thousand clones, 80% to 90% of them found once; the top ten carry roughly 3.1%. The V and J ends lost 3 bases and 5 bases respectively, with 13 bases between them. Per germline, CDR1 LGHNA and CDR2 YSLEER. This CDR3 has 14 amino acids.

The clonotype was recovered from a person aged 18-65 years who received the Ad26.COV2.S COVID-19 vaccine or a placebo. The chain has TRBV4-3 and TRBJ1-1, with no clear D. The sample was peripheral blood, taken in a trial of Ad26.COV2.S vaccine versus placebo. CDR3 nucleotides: TGCGCCAGCAGCCAGCAAGGGATCGTAACTGAAGCTTTCTTT. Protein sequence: CASSQQGIVTEAFF.